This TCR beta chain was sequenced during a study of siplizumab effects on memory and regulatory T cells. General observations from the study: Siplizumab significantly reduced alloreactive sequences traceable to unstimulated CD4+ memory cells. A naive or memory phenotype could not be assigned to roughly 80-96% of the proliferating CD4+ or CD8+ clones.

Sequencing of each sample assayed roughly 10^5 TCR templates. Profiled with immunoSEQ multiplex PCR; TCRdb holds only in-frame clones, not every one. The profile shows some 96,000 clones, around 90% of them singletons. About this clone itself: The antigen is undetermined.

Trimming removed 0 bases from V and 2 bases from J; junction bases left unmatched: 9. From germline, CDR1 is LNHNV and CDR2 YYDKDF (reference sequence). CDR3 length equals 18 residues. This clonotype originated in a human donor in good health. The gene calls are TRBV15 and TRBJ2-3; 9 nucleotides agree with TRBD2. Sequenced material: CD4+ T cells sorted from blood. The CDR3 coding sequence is TGTGCCACCAGCAGAGATCCCTGGCTAGCGGGGACCACAGATACGCAGTATTTT. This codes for CATSRDPWLAGTTDTQYF.